These 11 T cell receptor beta chains share one sample of origin, sequenced in a study of blood T cell repertoires in COVID-19. Sequencing was performed with immunoSEQ multiplex PCR; in TCRdb, only in-frame clones are kept and a portion is missing. Among around 300,000 clones listed, nearly 90% were seen once. The sequenced sample consisted of PBMCs or T cells enriched from blood (not recorded which). The receptors were gathered from a woman younger than 35 with acute COVID-19.

The rearrangement links TRBV4-1 to TRBJ2-5; 8 bases align to TRBD1. The V gene end was trimmed by 1 base and the J gene end by 4 bases; junction bases not matched to a gene: 5. This CDR3 region has 15 residues. Germline CDR1 is MGHRA and CDR2 is YSYEKL. CDR3 sequence reads: CASSQADRDVETQYF. The DNA for the CDR3 is TGCGCCAGCAGCCAAGCGGACAGGGATGTAGAGACCCAGTACTTC.

The chain carries TRBV20-1 and TRBJ1-1; no definite D call. Germline V gene data show CDR1 as DFQATT and CDR2 as SNEGSKA (reference sequence). The CDR3 has 11 amino acids. The V end was cut by 4 bases, the J end by 1 base, with 4 bases between. Written as DNA, the CDR3 is TGCAGTGCTACCGGGAACACTGAAGCTTTCTTT. It yields the protein CSATGNTEAFF.

V is TRBV11-2 and J is TRBJ1-5, with a tentative D call TRBD1 (6 bases). The CDR3 sequence is 15 residues long. The germline V gene has CDR1 SGHAT and CDR2 FQNNGV. The V gene lost 5 bases and the J gene lost 6 bases, with 17 bases spanning the gap. The CDR3 reads CASSTDWEGGQPQHF. The CDR3 DNA follows: TGTGCCAGCAGCACGGACTGGGAAGGGGGTCAGCCCCAGCATTTT.

The chain recombines TRBV11-2 with TRBJ1-1, with a tentative D call TRBD1 (6 bases). Germline CDR1 reads SGHAT; CDR2 reads FQNNGV. Trimming shortened V by 4 bases and J by 0 bases, and 18 bases separated the two germline ends. This CDR3 region has 17 residues. The CDR3 is CASSSGQYTPMNTEAFF. The CDR3 DNA sequence: TGTGCCAGCAGCTCCGGACAGTATACCCCCATGAACACTGAAGCTTTCTTT.

J is TRBJ2-1 and V is TRBV4-1, with a weak D call TRBD2 (7 bases). The V and J ends lost 4 bases and 8 bases respectively, with 18 bases between them. Germline V CDR1 and CDR2: MGHRA, YSYEKL. The CDR3 covers 15 residues. In DNA form, the CDR3 reads TGCGCCAGCAGCCTCAGGGGAGCGGGACTTTATGAGCAGTTCTTC. This gives the protein CASSLRGAGLYEQFF.

This clone was counted a single time. The chain has TRBV29-1 and TRBJ2-5; D is ambiguous. CDR1 and CDR2 from the germline V gene are SQVTM and ANQGSEA. V lost 1 base to trimming and J lost 0 bases, with 9 bases between them. This CDR3 contains 14 residues. CDR3: CSVEGPRDQETQYF. Here the CDR3 DNA reads TGCAGCGTTGAAGGACCCCGGGACCAAGAGACCCAGTACTTC. The whole variable domain, filled in from reference TRBV29-1 and TRBJ2-5, reads SAVISQKPSRDICQRGTSLTIQCQVDSQVTMMFWYRQQPGQSLTLIATANQGSEATYESGFVIDKFPISRPNLTFSTLTVSNMSPEDSSIYLCSVEGPRDQETQYFGPGTRLLVL.

The gene calls are TRBV5-1 and TRBJ1-4; D unclear. This CDR3 is built from 16 residues. Trimming shortened V by 1 base and J by 2 bases, and 12 bases separated the two germline ends. Germline values: CDR1 SGHRS, CDR2 YFSETQ. CDR3 residues: CASSLSRDPTNEKLFF. The CDR3, as DNA: TGCGCCAGCAGCTTGTCGAGGGATCCCACTAATGAAAAACTGTTTTTT.

CDR3 in amino acids: CASSSRGVVSEKLFF. As DNA, the CDR3 is TGTGCCAGCAGTTCACGCGGGGTTGTTAGCGAAAAACTGTTTTTT. The chain combines TRBV27 with TRBJ1-4; D gene ambiguous. There are 15 residues in the CDR3. Germline V gene lookup returns CDR1 MNHEY and CDR2 SMNVEV (reference sequence). Between the trimmed V and J ends, which lost 4 bases and 8 bases, there was a span of 17 bases. Full variable domain (missing parts from reference TRBV27 and TRBJ1-4): EAQVTQNPRYLITVTGKKLTVTCSQNMNHEYMSWYRQDPGLGLRQIYYSMNVEVTDKGDVPEGYKVSRKEKRNFPLILESPSPNQTSLYFCASSSRGVVSEKLFFGSGTQLSVL.

This chain uses TRBV19 with TRBJ1-3; D uncertain. In germline, CDR1 is LNHDA, CDR2 SQIVND (reference sequence). V shed 5 bases and J shed 0 bases, with 11 bases lying between them. This CDR3 is 15 amino acids long. The CDR3 protein is CASSRGPFSGNTIYF. In DNA form, the CDR3 reads TGTGCCAGTAGTCGTGGGCCCTTCTCTGGAAACACCATATATTTT.

This clone has at least ten counts. The same CDR3 can be traced to other DNA sequences in this sample. The V call is TRBV5-1, the J call TRBJ1-1; D unclear. The CDR3 loop spans 15 amino acids. Germline-derived CDR1 and CDR2 are SGHRS and YFSETQ. V lost 0 bases to trimming and J lost 0 bases, with 9 bases between them. This CDR3 reads CASSLDSGMNTEAFF. In nucleotides, the CDR3 is TGCGCCAGCAGCTTGGATAGCGGTATGAACACTGAAGCTTTCTTT.

This chain links TRBV7-8 with TRBJ2-7, with 14 bases matching TRBD2. The CDR3 extends over 18 amino acids. Losses at the gene ends were 5 bases for V and 5 bases for J; bases not matched to a gene: 14. CDR1 and CDR2 from the germline V gene are SGHVS and FQNEAQ. CDR3 residues: CASSTGLAGGLNSHEQYF. In DNA, the CDR3 is TGTGCCAGCAGCACAGGACTAGCGGGAGGTCTTAATAGCCACGAGCAGTACTTC.